This is a list of T cell receptor beta chains from one sample in a study of shared clonotypes between healthy human individuals. Sequencing used immunoSEQ multiplex PCR; TCRdb keeps in-frame clones, though not all of them. The sample consists of about 2 million clones, about 95% of them appearing once. The source material was naive CD8+ T cells sorted from blood. Every receptor here comes from a young man in good health. The CDR3 runs from the conserved cysteine through the conserved F or W. Fields, in order: J gene, D gene, V gene, clone size, CDR3 DNA, CDR3 protein. The D gene is left open where the match is weak. Expanded clones get a size class; other rows say once, few or many, or leave the size out.

>TRBJ2-1|TRBD2|TRBV27|NA
TGTGCCAGCAGTTTAAGCCTAGCGGGAGTCTATGAGCAGTTCTTC
CASSLSLAGVYEQFF
>TRBJ2-1|NA|TRBV6-5|NA
TGTGCCAGCAGCCAATACAATGAGCAGTTCTTC
CASSQYNEQFF
>TRBJ1-2|NA|TRBV27|NA
TGTGCCAGCAGTACGACAGGATGGGGCTATGGCTACACCTTC
CASSTTGWGYGYTF
>TRBJ2-3|NA|TRBV13|NA
TGTGCCAGCAGCCTTCTGGGCATCGGCACAGATACGCAGTATTTT
CASSLLGIGTDTQYF
>TRBJ2-1|TRBD1|TRBV5-8|once
TGTGCCAGCAGCTTGGGGGTCGCGGGGACAGGGGATGAGCAGTTCTTC
CASSLGVAGTGDEQFF
>TRBJ2-7|NA|TRBV5-4|NA
TGTGCCAGCAGCTCTCTCGGGGGCGAGCAGTACTTC
CASSSLGGEQYF
>TRBJ1-5|TRBD1|TRBV6-5|once
TGTGCCAGCAGACCAGGGGGCGGCGGCAATCAGCCCCAGCATTTT
CASRPGGGGNQPQHF
>TRBJ1-1|TRBD1|TRBV30|NA
TGTGCCTGGAGTGACAGGGGGAACACTGAAGCTTTCTTT
CAWSDRGNTEAFF
>TRBJ1-6|TRBD1|TRBV5-1|NA
TGCGCCAGCAGCTTGGGTCAGGGGGTAAATTCACCCCTCCACTTT
CASSLGQGVNSPLHF
>TRBJ2-7|TRBD2|TRBV27|NA
TGTGCCAGCTGTCCGGGACTAGCGGGATACGAGCAGTACTTC
CASCPGLAGYEQYF
>TRBJ2-5|NA|TRBV19|NA
TGTGCCAGTAGTATAGACGGGACTTCGGTGACCCAGTACTTC
CASSIDGTSVTQYF
>TRBJ2-1|TRBD2|TRBV11-2|NA
TGTGCCAGCTCCCATAGCGGGGAAGTGGATGAGCAGTTCTTC
CASSHSGEVDEQFF
>TRBJ2-5|NA|TRBV7-9|NA
TGTGCCAGCAGCTTAATTATAAGGGGAGAGGCCCAGTACTTC
CASSLIIRGEAQYF
>TRBJ2-2|TRBD1|TRBV4-3|NA
TGCGCCAGCAGCCAAGGGACAGGGGTAGAATGGGCCGGGGAGCTGTTTTTT
CASSQGTGVEWAGELFF
>TRBJ2-1|NA|TRBV12-2|NA
TGTGCAAGTCGCTTAGGTCTAGCCCTCTACAATGAGCAGTTCTTC
CASRLGLALYNEQFF
>TRBJ1-6|TRBD1|TRBV27|NA
TGTGCCAGCAGTACCCTCGACAGGGTAGGGAATTCACCCCTCCACTTT
CASSTLDRVGNSPLHF
>TRBJ2-5|TRBD2|TRBV5-4|NA
TGTGCCAGCAGCTTCGCGGGGGGGGAAGAGACCCAGTACTTC
CASSFAGGEETQYF
>TRBJ2-2|NA|TRBV25-1|once
TGTGCCAGCAGTGAAGCCGGAGGTCACGCCGGGGAGCTGTTTTTT
CASSEAGGHAGELFF
>TRBJ2-1|TRBD1|TRBV28|NA
TGTGCCAGCAGTTTCGTGGCAGGGGGTATGGATGAGCAGTTCTTC
CASSFVAGGMDEQFF
>TRBJ2-1|TRBD2|TRBV11-3|NA
TGTGCCAGCAGCAAAGGGAGGGCCGACAATGAGCAGTTCTTC
CASSKGRADNEQFF
>TRBJ1-1|TRBD1|TRBV13|NA
TGTGCCAGCAGCGTAGGGACAGGAGAAGCTTTCTTT
CASSVGTGEAFF
>TRBJ2-7|TRBD1|TRBV13|NA
TGTGCCAGCAGCAACCTCGGACAGGCGCTGAACGAGCAGTACTTC
CASSNLGQALNEQYF
>TRBJ2-7|NA|TRBV28|NA
TGTGCCAGCAGTTTAACAGGGGGGGCGGGCGAGCAGTACTTC
CASSLTGGAGEQYF
>TRBJ2-7|TRBD2|TRBV27|NA
TGTGCCAGCAGTTCGCCACTAGCGGGAGGGGTTAACGAGCAGTACTTC
CASSSPLAGGVNEQYF
>TRBJ2-3|TRBD2|TRBV6-5|once
TGTGCCAGCAGTGTTAGCGGGATCGGCACAGATACGCAGTATTTT
CASSVSGIGTDTQYF
>TRBJ2-5|NA|TRBV20-1|NA
TGCAGTGGTCTCATGGAGACCCAGTACTTC
CSGLMETQYF
>TRBJ1-1|NA|TRBV28|NA
TGTGCCAGCACCAACAGGGAGGACACTGAAGCTTTCTTT
CASTNREDTEAFF
>TRBJ1-2|NA|TRBV27|NA
TGTGCCAGCAGTCCCATGGGGGGAGCCTATGGCTACACCTTC
CASSPMGGAYGYTF
>TRBJ2-2|NA|TRBV5-6|NA
TGTGCCAGCAAGTGGGGGGACACCGGGGAGCTGTTTTTT
CASKWGDTGELFF
>TRBJ2-3|TRBD2|TRBV5-4|NA
TGTGCCAGCAGCTTGGCCGTCGGTAGCGGGGGGGCCGGAGATACGCAGTATTTT
CASSLAVGSGGAGDTQYF
>TRBJ1-6|TRBD1|TRBV27|NA
TGTGCCAGCAGTTTCGGACAGGGGCAATTGGGGCCCCTCCACTTT
CASSFGQGQLGPLHF
>TRBJ2-7|NA|TRBV9|NA
TGTGCCAGCAGCCGTACGTCCCAGGAGAACGAGCAGTACTTC
CASSRTSQENEQYF
>TRBJ1-1|NA|TRBV28|NA
TGTGCCAGCAGTTTGGGGGCGCGGACTGAAGCTTTCTTT
CASSLGARTEAFF
>TRBJ2-7|NA|TRBV7-9|NA
TGTGCCAGCAGTAATCCCGGGCGAGCGTCCTACGAGCAGTACTTC
CASSNPGRASYEQYF
>TRBJ2-5|NA|TRBV7-9|NA
TGTGCCAGCAGCGGACAGAACCAAGAGACCCAGTACTTC
CASSGQNQETQYF
>TRBJ1-2|NA|TRBV27|NA
TGTGCCAGCACCCCCGGGGCGGACGGCATCTATGGCTACACCTTC
CASTPGADGIYGYTF
>TRBJ2-5|NA|TRBV4-1|NA
TGCGCCAGCAGCCAACGGGCCCTGGATGAAGAGACCCAGTACTTC
CASSQRALDEETQYF
>TRBJ1-2|NA|TRBV6-6|NA
TGTGCCACATCCCCTAACTATGGCTACACCTTC
CATSPNYGYTF
>TRBJ2-7|TRBD1|TRBV13|NA
TGTGCCAGCAGCACCCGGGACAGAACCTACGAGCAGTACTTC
CASSTRDRTYEQYF